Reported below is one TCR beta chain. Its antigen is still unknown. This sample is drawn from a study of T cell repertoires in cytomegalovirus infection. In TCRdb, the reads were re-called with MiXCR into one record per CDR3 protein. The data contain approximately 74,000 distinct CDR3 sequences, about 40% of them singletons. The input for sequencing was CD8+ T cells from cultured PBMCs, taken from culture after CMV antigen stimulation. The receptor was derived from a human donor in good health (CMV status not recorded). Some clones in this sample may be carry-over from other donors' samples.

CDR3 protein: CASSQGIRAFF. The CDR3 nucleotides read TGTGCCAGCAGCCAAGGGATCCGGGCTTTCTTT. The chain recombines TRBV14 with TRBJ1-1, with D unclear. Germline assignment: CDR1 SGHDN and CDR2 FVKESK. The CDR3 contains 11 residues. Trimming cost V 1 base and J 11 bases, with 8 bases left between them.